The entry that follows covers one T cell receptor beta chain sequence. Its recognized antigen is unknown. No per-base quality is available; no much larger clone lies one base away. This sample includes further DNA sequences coding for the same CDR3. The entry originates in a study of control samples from healthy donors and cancer patients (dated by TCRdb to the early 2020s). The V end loses 2 bases and the J end loses 3 bases, and a stretch of 4 bases separates them. From the cysteine up to the phenylalanine, the CDR3 has a length of 12 residues. Only the CDR3 portion is preserved as DNA: 36 bases, with reading frame beginning at the first base. Via the germline V gene (reference sequence), CDR1 is SGHNT and CDR2 YYREEE. The method was the immunoSEQ multiplex PCR assay. The table comes from immuneACCESS by way of TCRdb, which keeps in-frame sequences with V and J called. Part of the clones is missing from these tables; in studies checked, under half for an unresolved V gene and the rest for unknown reasons. This sample has about 110,000 clones in its table, and approximately 84% of those were observed once. The top ten clones comprise under 8.5% of the sample.

The TCR sequence derives from a man younger than 30 in good health. The specimen sequenced was blood. This chain joins TRBV5-4 to TRBJ2-3; the D gene is unclear. The CDR3 region reads CASSLSTDTQYF. The bases are TGTGCCAGCAGCTTAAGTACAGATACGCAGTATTTT.